The next 9 T cell receptor beta chains were all read from a single sample in a study of blood T cell repertoires in COVID-19. Assay used: immunoSEQ multiplex PCR; TCRdb lists only in-frame clones, some missing. In the table there are approximately 220,000 clones, 84% of which are singletons. The sample consisted of peripheral blood. Receptors originate from a woman aged 55 to 70 who had recovered from COVID-19.

The genes are TRBV10-3 and TRBJ1-2, with D maybe TRBD1 (6 bases). V lost 5 bases and J 10 bases, leaving 20 bases between the germline ends. Germline-derived CDR1 and CDR2 are ENHRY and SYGVKD. The CDR3 has 14 amino acids. CDR3 bases: TGTGCCATCAGTCCCGGGGAGGGGGTTCGAGCCTACACCTTC. It yields the protein CAISPGEGVRAYTF.

The genes are TRBV20-1 and TRBJ2-3; 7 bases line up with TRBD2. The CDR3 totals 15 residues. The J segment lost 2 bases and the V segment lost 3 bases, leaving 8 bases of the junction unmatched. The germline gives CDR1 DFQATT, CDR2 SNEGSKA (reference sequence). For the CDR3, the DNA is TGCAGTGCTAGTCCCGCGGGGGTACTCACAGATACGCAGTATTTT. Amino acids: CSASPAGVLTDTQYF.

The chain has TRBV6-5 and TRBJ1-6, with a tentative D call TRBD1 (5 bases). Germline CDR1 is MNHEY and CDR2 is SVGAGI. Trimming took off 2 bases at V and 9 bases at J, with 8 bases between the two ends. The CDR3 extends over 13 amino acids. In nucleotides, the CDR3 is TGTGCCAGCAGTTACGGCAGGGCTTCACCCCTCCACTTT. Amino acids: CASSYGRASPLHF.

The CDR3 is CASSEGRYTDTQYF. The DNA of the CDR3 is TGTGCCAGCAGTGAAGGCAGGTACACAGATACGCAGTATTTT. V is TRBV14 and J is TRBJ2-3; D is unresolved. The ends were cut back, 6 bases at V and 2 bases at J, with 12 bases in the middle. CDR3 length equals 14 residues. Germline V lookup: CDR1 SGHDN, CDR2 FVKESK.

This sequence joins TRBV5-4 and TRBJ2-5; 8 positions agree with TRBD1. The CDR3 sequence is 15 residues long. Germline loops: CDR1 SGHNT, CDR2 YYREEE (reference sequence). V dropped 3 bases and J dropped 3; count of bases not matched to a gene: 7. The CDR3 is CASSWWDRREETQYF. CDR3 bases: TGTGCCAGCAGCTGGTGGGACAGGCGAGAAGAGACCCAGTACTTC.

V is TRBV7-6 and J is TRBJ2-7; TRBD1 aligns across 10 bases. CDR1 is SGHVS and CDR2 is FNYEAQ in the germline V gene. The CDR3 runs 15 residues. J lost 5 bases, V lost 0 bases, and 4 bases had no gene match. The CDR3 loop is CASSLAGTGDDEQYF. For the CDR3, the DNA is TGTGCCAGCAGCTTAGCGGGGACAGGGGACGACGAGCAGTACTTC.

The chain uses TRBV29-1 and TRBJ1-2, with D possibly being TRBD1 (5 bases). Germline V gene data show CDR1 as SQVTM and CDR2 as ANQGSEA. Trimming pared 7 bases from V and 4 bases from J, leaving 28 bases between. This CDR3 region has 17 residues. The CDR3 loop reads CSAEGTGTLFWGYGYTF. In nucleotides, the CDR3 is TGCAGCGCCGAGGGGACCGGGACTCTCTTCTGGGGCTATGGCTACACCTTC.

The rearrangement joins TRBV10-3 to TRBJ2-7, with 11 bases fitting TRBD2. Looked up from germline, CDR1 is ENHRY and CDR2 is SYGVKD. Trimming cost V 2 bases and J 2 bases; bases outside gene matches: 2. This CDR3 is 15 amino acids long. DNA for the CDR3: TGTGCCATCAGTGAGGATAGCGGGGGGGCCTACGAGCAGTACTTC. It encodes CAISEDSGGAYEQYF.

The chain joins TRBV27 to TRBJ1-1; D is unresolved. CDR1 MNHEY and CDR2 SMNVEV come from the germline V gene (reference sequence). V was trimmed by 6 bases and J by 4 bases, leaving 12 bases between them. The length of the CDR3 is 13 residues. CDR3 in amino acids: CASSPSRVTEAFF. As DNA, the CDR3 is TGTGCCAGCAGCCCCAGTCGTGTCACTGAAGCTTTCTTT.